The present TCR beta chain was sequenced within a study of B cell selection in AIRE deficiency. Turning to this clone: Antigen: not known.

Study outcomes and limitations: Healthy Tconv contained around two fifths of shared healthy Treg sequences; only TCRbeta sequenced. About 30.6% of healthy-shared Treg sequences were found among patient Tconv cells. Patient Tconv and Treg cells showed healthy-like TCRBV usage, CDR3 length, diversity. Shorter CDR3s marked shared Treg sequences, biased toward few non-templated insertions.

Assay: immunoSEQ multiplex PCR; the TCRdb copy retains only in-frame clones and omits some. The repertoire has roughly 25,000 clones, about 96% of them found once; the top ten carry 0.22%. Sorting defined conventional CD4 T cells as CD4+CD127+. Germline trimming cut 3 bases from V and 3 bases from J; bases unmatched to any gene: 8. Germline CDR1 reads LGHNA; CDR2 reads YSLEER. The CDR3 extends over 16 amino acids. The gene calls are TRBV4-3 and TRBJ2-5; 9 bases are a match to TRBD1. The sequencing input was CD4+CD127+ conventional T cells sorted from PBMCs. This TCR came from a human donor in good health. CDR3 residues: CASSQDFRTGEETQYF. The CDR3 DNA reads TGCGCCAGCAGCCAGGACTTCCGGACAGGGGAAGAGACCCAGTACTTC.